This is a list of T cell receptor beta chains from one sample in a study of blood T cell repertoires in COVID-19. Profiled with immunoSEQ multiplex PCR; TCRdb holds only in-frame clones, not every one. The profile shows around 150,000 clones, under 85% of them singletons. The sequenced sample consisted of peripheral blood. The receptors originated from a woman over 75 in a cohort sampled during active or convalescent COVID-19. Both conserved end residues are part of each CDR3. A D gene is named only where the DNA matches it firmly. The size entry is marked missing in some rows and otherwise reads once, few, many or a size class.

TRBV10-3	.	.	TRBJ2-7	TGTGCCATCAGTGACCGGGACACCTACGAGCAGTACTTC	CAISDRDTYEQYF
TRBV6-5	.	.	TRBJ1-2	TGTGCCAGCAAATGGACAGCAAGCACTAACTATGGCTACACCTTC	CASKWTASTNYGYTF
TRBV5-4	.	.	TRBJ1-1	TGTGCCAGCACCCCGGGAGGGGGTCGCACTGAAGCTTTCTTT	CASTPGGGRTEAFF
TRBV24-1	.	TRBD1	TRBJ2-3	TGTGCCACCAGTGATTCCGGGACAGGGGGCGCTCGACCCCTAGATACGCAGTATTTT	CATSDSGTGGARPLDTQYF
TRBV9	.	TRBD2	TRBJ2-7	TGTGCCAGCAGCGTAGAAGGACTAGCGGGATACGAGCAGTACTTC	CASSVEGLAGYEQYF
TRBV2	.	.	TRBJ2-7	TGTGCCAGCAGTATCAGGGAATCCTACGAGCAGTACTTC	CASSIRESYEQYF
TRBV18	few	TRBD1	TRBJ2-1	TGTGCCAGCTCATGGTCAGGGGGCCCCTACAATGAGCAGTTCTTC	CASSWSGGPYNEQFF
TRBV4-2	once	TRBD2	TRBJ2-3	TGTGCCAGCAGCCAAGAGGGTAGGAGCGGGGGGGCAGCAGATACGCAGTATTTT	CASSQEGRSGGAADTQYF
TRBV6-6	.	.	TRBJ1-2	TGTGCCAGCAGTTACTCGAGTGTCAGGGTTGAAGGCTACACCTTC	CASSYSSVRVEGYTF
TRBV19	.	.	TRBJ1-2	TGTGCCAGTAGTGATATAGGCGGCTATGGCTACACCTTC	CASSDIGGYGYTF
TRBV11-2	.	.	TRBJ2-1	TGTGCCAGCAGCTTAGGACTAGTTAATGAGCAGTTCTTC	CASSLGLVNEQFF